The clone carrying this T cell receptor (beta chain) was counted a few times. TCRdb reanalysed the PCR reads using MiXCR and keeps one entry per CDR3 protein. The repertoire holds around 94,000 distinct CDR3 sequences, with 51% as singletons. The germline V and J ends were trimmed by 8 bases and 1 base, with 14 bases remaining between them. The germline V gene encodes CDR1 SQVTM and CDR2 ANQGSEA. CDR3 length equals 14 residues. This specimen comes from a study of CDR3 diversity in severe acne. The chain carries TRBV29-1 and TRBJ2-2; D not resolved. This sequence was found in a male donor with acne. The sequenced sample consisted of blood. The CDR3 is CSTCVDVNTGELFF. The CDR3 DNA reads TGCAGCACATGTGTCGACGTGAACACCGGGGAGCTGTTTTTT.